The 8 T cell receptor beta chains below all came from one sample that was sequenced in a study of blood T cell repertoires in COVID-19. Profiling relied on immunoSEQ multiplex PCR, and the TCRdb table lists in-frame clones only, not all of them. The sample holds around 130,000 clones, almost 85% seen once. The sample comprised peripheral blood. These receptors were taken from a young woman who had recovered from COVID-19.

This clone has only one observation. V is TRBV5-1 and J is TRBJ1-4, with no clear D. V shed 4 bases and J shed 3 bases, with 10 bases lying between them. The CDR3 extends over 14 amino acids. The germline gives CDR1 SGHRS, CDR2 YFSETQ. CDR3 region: CASSPGRANEKLFF. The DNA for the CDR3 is TGCGCCAGCAGCCCCGGGAGGGCTAATGAAAAACTGTTTTTT.

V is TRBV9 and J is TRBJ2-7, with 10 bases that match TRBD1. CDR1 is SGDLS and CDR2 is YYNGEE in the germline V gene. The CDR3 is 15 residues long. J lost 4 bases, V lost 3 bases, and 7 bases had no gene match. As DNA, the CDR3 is TGTGCCAGCAGCGACGAGGGACAGGGGATATACGAGCAGTACTTC. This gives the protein CASSDEGQGIYEQYF.

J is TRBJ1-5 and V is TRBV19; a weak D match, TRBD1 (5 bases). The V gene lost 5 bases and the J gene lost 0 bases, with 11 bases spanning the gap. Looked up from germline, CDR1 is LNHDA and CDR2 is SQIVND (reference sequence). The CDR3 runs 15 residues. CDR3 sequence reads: CASSHGQYSNQPQHF. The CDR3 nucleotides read TGTGCCAGTAGTCACGGACAATATAGCAATCAGCCCCAGCATTTT.

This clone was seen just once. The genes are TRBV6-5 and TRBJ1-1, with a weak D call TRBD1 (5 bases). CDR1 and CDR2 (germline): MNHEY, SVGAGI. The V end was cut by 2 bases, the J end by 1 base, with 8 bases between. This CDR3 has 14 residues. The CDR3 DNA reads TGTGCCAGCAGTTACGGGGCAGCGAACACTGAAGCTTTCTTT. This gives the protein CASSYGAANTEAFF.

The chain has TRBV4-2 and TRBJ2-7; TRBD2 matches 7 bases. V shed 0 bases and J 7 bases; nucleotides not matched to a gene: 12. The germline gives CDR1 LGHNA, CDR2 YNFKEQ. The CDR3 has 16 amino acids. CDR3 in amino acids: CASSQEASGVGREQYF. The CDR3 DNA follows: TGTGCCAGCAGCCAAGAAGCTAGCGGTGTCGGGAGGGAGCAGTACTTC.

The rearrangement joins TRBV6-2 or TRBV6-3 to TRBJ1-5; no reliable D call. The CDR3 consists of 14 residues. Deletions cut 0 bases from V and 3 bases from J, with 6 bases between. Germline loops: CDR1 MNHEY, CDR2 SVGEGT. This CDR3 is CASSYSLNNQPQHF. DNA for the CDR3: TGTGCCAGCAGTTACTCGTTAAACAATCAGCCCCAGCATTTT.

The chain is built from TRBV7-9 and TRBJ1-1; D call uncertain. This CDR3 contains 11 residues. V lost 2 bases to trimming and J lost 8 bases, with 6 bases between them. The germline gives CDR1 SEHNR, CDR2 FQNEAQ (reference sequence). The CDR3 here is CASSLIQEAFF. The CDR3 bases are TGTGCCAGCAGCTTAATCCAAGAAGCTTTCTTT.

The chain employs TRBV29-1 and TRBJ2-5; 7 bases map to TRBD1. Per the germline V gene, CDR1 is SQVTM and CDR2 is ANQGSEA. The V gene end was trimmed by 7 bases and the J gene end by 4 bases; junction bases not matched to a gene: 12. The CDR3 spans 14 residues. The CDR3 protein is CSALTGSAGETQYF. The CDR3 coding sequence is TGCAGCGCCTTGACAGGGTCTGCTGGAGAGACCCAGTACTTC.